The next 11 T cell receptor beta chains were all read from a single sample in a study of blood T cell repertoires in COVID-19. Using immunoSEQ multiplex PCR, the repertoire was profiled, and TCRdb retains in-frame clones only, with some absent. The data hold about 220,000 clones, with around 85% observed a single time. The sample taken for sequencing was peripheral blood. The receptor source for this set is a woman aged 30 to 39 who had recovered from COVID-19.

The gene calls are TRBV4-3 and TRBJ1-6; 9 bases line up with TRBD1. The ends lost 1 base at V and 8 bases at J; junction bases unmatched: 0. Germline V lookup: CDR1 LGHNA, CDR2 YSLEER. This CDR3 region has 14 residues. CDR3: CASSQGQGDSPLHF. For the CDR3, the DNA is TGCGCCAGCAGCCAAGGACAGGGGGATTCACCCCTCCACTTT.

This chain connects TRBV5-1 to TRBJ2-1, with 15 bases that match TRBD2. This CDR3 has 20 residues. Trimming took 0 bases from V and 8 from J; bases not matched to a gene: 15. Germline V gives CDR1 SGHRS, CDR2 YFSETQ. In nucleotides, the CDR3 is TGCGCCAGCAGCTTGGTTAATTTAGGAGGGACTAGCGGGGGGATGCATGAGCAGTTCTTC. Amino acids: CASSLVNLGGTSGGMHEQFF.

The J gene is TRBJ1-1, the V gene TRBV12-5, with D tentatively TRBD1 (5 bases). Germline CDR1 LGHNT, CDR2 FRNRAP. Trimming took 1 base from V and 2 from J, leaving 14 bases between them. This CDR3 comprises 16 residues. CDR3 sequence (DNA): TGTGCTAGTGGTTTGGCCCTCGGGGGTATAAACACTGAAGCTTTCTTT. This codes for CASGLALGGINTEAFF.

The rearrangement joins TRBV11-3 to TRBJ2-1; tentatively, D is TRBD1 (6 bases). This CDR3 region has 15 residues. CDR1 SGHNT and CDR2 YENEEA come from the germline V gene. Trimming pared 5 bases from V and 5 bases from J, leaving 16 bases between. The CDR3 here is CASSAFGDTDNEQFF. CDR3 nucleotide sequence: TGTGCCAGCAGCGCATTTGGGGACACTGACAATGAGCAGTTCTTC. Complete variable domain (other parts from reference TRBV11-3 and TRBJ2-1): EAGVVQSPRYKIIEKKQPVAFWCNPISGHNTLYWYLQNLGQGPELLIRYENEEAVDDSQLPKDRFSAERLKGVDSTLKIQPAELGDSAVYLCASSAFGDTDNEQFFGPGTRLTVL.

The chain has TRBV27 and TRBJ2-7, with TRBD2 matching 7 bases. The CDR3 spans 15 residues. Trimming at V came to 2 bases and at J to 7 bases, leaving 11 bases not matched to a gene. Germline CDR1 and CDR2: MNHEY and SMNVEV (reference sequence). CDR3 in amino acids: CASSLTGLGVREQYF. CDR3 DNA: TGTGCCAGCAGTTTAACCGGACTAGGGGTTCGGGAGCAGTACTTC.

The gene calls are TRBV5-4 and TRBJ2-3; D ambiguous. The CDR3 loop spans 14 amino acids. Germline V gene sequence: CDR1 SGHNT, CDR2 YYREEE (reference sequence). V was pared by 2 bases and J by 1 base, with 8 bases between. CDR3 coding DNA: TGTGCCAGCAGCTTTCCAGGCCGCACAGATACGCAGTATTTT. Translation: CASSFPGRTDTQYF. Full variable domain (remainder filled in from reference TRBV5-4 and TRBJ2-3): ETGVTQSPTHLIKTRGQQVTLRCSSQSGHNTVSWYQQALGQGPQFIFQYYREEENGRGNFPPRFSGLQFPNYSSELNVNALELDDSALYLCASSFPGRTDTQYFGPGTRLTVL.

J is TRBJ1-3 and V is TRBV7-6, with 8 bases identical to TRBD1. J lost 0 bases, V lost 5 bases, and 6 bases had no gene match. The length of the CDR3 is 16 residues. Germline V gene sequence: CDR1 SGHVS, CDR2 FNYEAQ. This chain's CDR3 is CASSPGQGSSGNTIYF. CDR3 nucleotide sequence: TGTGCCAGCAGCCCCGGACAGGGTAGCTCTGGAAACACCATATATTTT. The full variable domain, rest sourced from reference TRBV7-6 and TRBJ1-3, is GAGVSQSPRYKVTKRGQDVALRCDPISGHVSLYWYRQALGQGPEFLTYFNYEAQQDKSGLPNDRFSAERPEGSISTLTIQRTEQRDSAMYRCASSPGQGSSGNTIYFGEGSWLTVV.

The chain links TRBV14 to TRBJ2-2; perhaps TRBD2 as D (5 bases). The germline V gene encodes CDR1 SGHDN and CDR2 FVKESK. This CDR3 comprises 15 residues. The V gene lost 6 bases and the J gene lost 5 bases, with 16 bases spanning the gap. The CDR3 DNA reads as TGTGCCAGCAGTGTCCACACCCCGGGAACCGGGGAGCTGTTTTTT. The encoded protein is CASSVHTPGTGELFF.

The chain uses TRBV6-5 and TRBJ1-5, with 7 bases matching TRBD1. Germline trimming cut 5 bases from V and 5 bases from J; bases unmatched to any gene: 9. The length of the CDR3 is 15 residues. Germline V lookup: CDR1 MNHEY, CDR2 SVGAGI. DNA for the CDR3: TGTGCCAGCAGTAAGGACAGGTTAGGGGATCAGCCCCAGCATTTT. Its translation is CASSKDRLGDQPQHF.

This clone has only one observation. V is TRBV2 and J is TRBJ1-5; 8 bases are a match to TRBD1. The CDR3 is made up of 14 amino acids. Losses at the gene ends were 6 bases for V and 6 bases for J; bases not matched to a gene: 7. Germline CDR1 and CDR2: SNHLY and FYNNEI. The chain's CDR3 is CASRKTDRVQPQHF. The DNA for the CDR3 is TGTGCCAGCAGGAAAACGGACAGGGTTCAGCCCCAGCATTTT.

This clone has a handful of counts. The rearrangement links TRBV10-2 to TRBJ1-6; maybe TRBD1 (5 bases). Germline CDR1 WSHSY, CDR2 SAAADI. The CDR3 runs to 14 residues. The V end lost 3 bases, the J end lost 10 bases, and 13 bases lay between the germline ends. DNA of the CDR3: TGCGCCAGCAGTGAAGCGGGGGAGGGCTCACCCCTCCACTTT. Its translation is CASSEAGEGSPLHF.